This entry concerns a single T cell receptor beta chain. The data were obtained in a study of blood T cell repertoires in COVID-19. Background on the study: The samples span acute and convalescent COVID-19 from the United States, Italy and Spain. PBMCs, B-cell-depleted T cells, or T cells provided the cDNA or gDNA that made up the material.

Per the original methods: Amplification with reference gene primers provided the estimates of nucleated cell counts. Sequencing used immunoSEQ multiplex PCR; TCRdb keeps in-frame clones, though not all of them. The V and J calls and clone size are taken from that table; D and trimming were inferred from the DNA. This sample yields about 110,000 clones, of which about four fifths are seen a single time; less than 5% belongs to the top ten. The germline gives CDR1 SNHLY, CDR2 FYNNEI. CDR3 size: 13 residues. Trimming pared 4 bases from V and 8 bases from J, leaving 14 bases between. The chain uses TRBV2 and TRBJ1-2, with D tentatively TRBD1 (6 bases). This sequence originates from a woman aged 70-85 years with acute or convalescent COVID-19. The sample taken for sequencing was peripheral blood. CDR3 sequence reads: CASSASDRYGYTF. The CDR3 region has the DNA TGTGCCAGCAGTGCTTCGGACAGATACGGCTACACCTTC.